One T cell receptor (beta chain) is described in this entry. Its antigen is undetermined. The PCR contained 60 Vbeta and 13 Jbeta primers. Assay: immunoSEQ multiplex PCR; the TCRdb copy retains only in-frame clones and omits some. The table lists about 130,000 clones, about two thirds of them singletons. This sample is drawn from a study of cytomegalovirus exposure and HLA in healthy donors. Points from the study as a whole: TCR beta chains numbering some 160 were designated cytomegalovirus-associated. TCR beta chains associated with HLA were, in a later analysis, more clonally expanded than equally common others. The HLA-A and HLA-B alleles of most subjects were reportedly predicted accurately from TCR beta sequences.

V gave up 4 bases and J gave up 2 bases, with 5 bases separating them. The CDR3 is made up of 13 amino acids. Germline V CDR1 and CDR2: LGHNA, YNFKEQ. The sample comprised PBMCs. The V call is TRBV4-2, the J call TRBJ2-2; D is uncertain. This receptor was taken from a human donor in good health. The CDR3 nucleotides are TGTGCCAGCAGCCGCGATAACACCGGGGAGCTGTTTTTT. Translated, it gives CASSRDNTGELFF.